A selection of T cell receptor beta chains follows, all from one sample in a study of vaccination and CD4 T cells after COVID-19. The antigens for these receptors are not known. TCRdb reprocessed the PCR reads via MiXCR and lists one record per CDR3 protein. The data hold roughly 17,000 distinct CDR3 sequences, with 54% observed a single time. The sample taken for sequencing was CD4+ T cells from blood, cultured in vitro. All receptors come from a human donor who had recovered from COVID-19. CDR3s leave out the opening cysteine and the closing phenylalanine or tryptophan.

>TRBJ2-1|TRBV11-2
ASSRDRDLVEQF
>TRBJ1-1|TRBV28
ASSMGQGREAF
>TRBJ1-2|TRBV12-3/TRBV12-4
ASSRGYYGYT
>TRBJ2-5|TRBV19
ASQPGPGGTQY
>TRBJ1-1|TRBV27
ASSFIRGQGASNTEAF
>TRBJ2-7|TRBV2
ASRMGLAGSYEQY
>TRBJ1-6|TRBV30
AWNPSSYNSPLH
>TRBJ2-5|TRBV7-3
ASSLTGGKETQY
>TRBJ1-2|TRBV6-2/TRBV6-3
ASRDRARGYT
>TRBJ1-1|TRBV25-1
ASSERQYTEAF
>TRBJ1-2|TRBV20-1
SARDLDRGLGGYT
>TRBJ2-2|TRBV7-3
ASSLSLAPAELF
>TRBJ2-1|TRBV6-2/TRBV6-3
ASSYERGAFSSYNEQF
>TRBJ2-7|TRBV7-9
ASSIGTSGQYEQY
>TRBJ2-7|TRBV4-3
ASRRGGGNHEQY
>TRBJ2-2|TRBV19
ASSSPGGRNTGELF
>TRBJ2-7|TRBV20-1
SASTSGGAYEQY
>TRBJ1-1|TRBV12-3/TRBV12-4
ASSLYRDQSNTEAF
>TRBJ1-1|TRBV10-2
ATSKWTGENTEAF
>TRBJ2-1|TRBV2
ASSVLSNEQF
>TRBJ2-5|TRBV15
ATSRRGGIQETQY
>TRBJ2-5|TRBV30
AWSVAVLETQY
>TRBJ2-5|TRBV18
ASRTGTGGQETQY
>TRBJ2-7|TRBV15
ATSRGQGSEQY
>TRBJ2-5|TRBV24-1
ATVTRASGETQY
>TRBJ1-1|TRBV29-1
SAGTGLNTEAF
>TRBJ1-2|TRBV12-3/TRBV12-4
ASRRDRGHYGYT
>TRBJ1-2|TRBV20-1
SASGTLRGYT
>TRBJ1-2|TRBV20-1
SAPAGADGYT
>TRBJ1-2|TRBV11-2
ASSTPQNRGYT
>TRBJ2-3|TRBV11-2
ASRGPASPRGTDTQY
>TRBJ2-5|TRBV10-3
AISGYGETQY
>TRBJ1-1|TRBV27
ASRGGPSNTEAF
>TRBJ1-2|TRBV20-1
SARDLAGTGYT
>TRBJ1-5|TRBV5-4
ASSLGLTGPQH
>TRBJ2-4|TRBV5-1
ASSGADRGGIQY
>TRBJ2-5|TRBV5-1
ASSLGDRGPETQY
>TRBJ2-1|TRBV28
ASSYPAPGVSNEQF
>TRBJ2-7|TRBV15
ATSRVGGSYEQY
>TRBJ2-7|TRBV6-5
ASSYGDSTYEQY
>TRBJ2-7|TRBV19
ASSGGQGGSYEQY
>TRBJ2-3|TRBV7-2
ASSPGLDTDTQY
>TRBJ1-1|TRBV7-9
ASRPRTGRLNTEAF
>TRBJ1-6|TRBV7-3
ASSSAGTENSPLH
>TRBJ2-5|TRBV7-2
ASSNPGLASETQY
>TRBJ2-3|TRBV6-5
ASSYSGRETDTQY
>TRBJ2-1|TRBV6-2/TRBV6-3
ALKDPGDTYNEQF
>TRBJ2-5|TRBV15
ATSRDRRGETQY